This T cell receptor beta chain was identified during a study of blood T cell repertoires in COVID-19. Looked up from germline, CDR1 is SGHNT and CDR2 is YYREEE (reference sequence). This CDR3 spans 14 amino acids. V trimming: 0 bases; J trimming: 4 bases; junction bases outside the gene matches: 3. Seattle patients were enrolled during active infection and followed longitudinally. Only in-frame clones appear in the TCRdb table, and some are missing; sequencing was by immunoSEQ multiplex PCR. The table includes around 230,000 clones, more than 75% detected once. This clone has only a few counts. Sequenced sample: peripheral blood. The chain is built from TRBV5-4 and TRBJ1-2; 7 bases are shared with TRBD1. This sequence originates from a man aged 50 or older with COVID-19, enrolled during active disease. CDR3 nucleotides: TGTGCCAGCAGCTTGGCGGGACAGCCCTATGGCTACACCTTC. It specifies CASSLAGQPYGYTF.